The clone carrying this T cell receptor beta chain was counted between two and nine times. The target antigen is unknown. The data belong to a study of T cells after yellow fever vaccination. Study-level findings and limits: The study found a weaker secondary response that peaked faster, day 5 versus 15.

Germline-derived CDR1 and CDR2 are LGHNA and YSLEER. The ends were cut back, 0 bases at V and 6 bases at J, with 9 bases in the middle. The CDR3 runs 13 residues. TCR cDNA, made by 5'RACE template switching, carried an added universal primer site and UMIs. One entry per CDR3 protein results from TCRdb running MiXCR on the 5' RACE reads. The sample lists about 130,000 distinct CDR3 sequences, under 9% occurring once. V usage is TRBV4-3 and J usage is TRBJ2-7, with unresolved D. This sequence was found in a man in his late teens or twenties who received the YFV17D yellow fever vaccine. The material was CD8+ T cells sorted from PBMCs, obtained on the day of the yellow fever booster vaccination. The CDR3 reads CASSQDLGSEQYF. For the CDR3, the DNA is TGCGCCAGCAGCCAAGATCTTGGGTCCGAGCAGTACTTC.